This T cell receptor (beta chain) stems from a study of identical twins. Study-level results: The conclusions drew on cross-sectional statistical analysis instead of tracking the same donors.

About this clonotype: What it recognizes is unknown.

This CDR3 spans 16 amino acids. Trimming shortened V by 3 bases and J by 0 bases, and 13 bases separated the two germline ends. Germline V gene sequence: CDR1 WNHNN, CDR2 SYGVQD (reference sequence). TCRdb fed the 5' RACE reads into MiXCR, producing one record per CDR3 protein. The sample lists roughly 540,000 distinct CDR3 sequences; 20% to 25% were seen once. This sample was shared with a second study, whose subject was T cells expressing NK-cell markers. That source reports: For several experiments, T cell sorting was restricted to the alpha-beta TCR population by means of an anti-gamma-delta TCR antibody.

The sample consisted of CD4+ T cells sorted from blood. The sequence derives from a woman aged 18-29 years in good health. This rearrangement joins TRBV10-1 to TRBJ2-3, with a weak D call TRBD2 (5 bases). CDR3 coding DNA: TGCGCCAGCAGTGACCCAGCGGTGACTAGCACAGATACGCAGTATTTT. Its protein is CASSDPAVTSTDTQYF.